This T cell receptor (beta chain) came from a study of T cell responses to AZD1222 COVID-19 vaccine. Concerning this clone: Antigen: not known.

Sequencing used immunoSEQ multiplex PCR; TCRdb keeps in-frame clones, though not all of them. The top ten hold roughly 5.4% of the sample, which has about 130,000 clones, roughly 88% seen once. Germline CDR1 and CDR2: MDHEN and SYDVKM. V lost 5 bases and J 0 bases, leaving 14 bases between the germline ends. The CDR3 extends over 16 amino acids. The study's findings and limits: Only after the peak T cell response were repertoires sampled. Unmutated variant regions are reportedly the target of nearly half of TCRs that are spike-specific. Spike-specific TCR breadth and depth grew following two AZD1222 doses. Clonal diversity was possibly underestimated; the donors were predominantly white British and more often female.

The sample in question was peripheral blood, obtained on day 0 of AZD1222 vaccination. The chain employs TRBV28 and TRBJ1-5, with D possibly matching TRBD1 (5 bases). This clonotype was obtained from an adult in good health. CDR3 bases: TGTGCCAGCAGTGCATCGACAGCTTATAGCAATCAGCCCCAGCATTTT. Protein product: CASSASTAYSNQPQHF.